This TCR beta chain was sequenced in a study of OX40 agonist ivuxolimab in advanced cancers. Trimming stripped 3 bases from V and 0 bases from J, with 11 bases between. This CDR3 is 15 amino acids long. Germline values: CDR1 ENHRY, CDR2 SYGVKD. This table comes from immunoSEQ multiplex PCR, and its TCRdb copy is limited to in-frame clones, with some not included. The table has about 47,000 clones, around nine tenths seen once. This sequence joins TRBV10-3 and TRBJ1-1, with D perhaps TRBD1 (6 bases). The TCR sequence derives from an adult with an advanced solid tumor such as melanoma, head and neck, liver or kidney cancer. Sequencing was performed on CD4+ or CD8+ T cells sorted from blood, taken in a trial of the OX40 agonist ivuxolimab. The CDR3, as DNA: TGTGCCATCAGTGAAGCCTACAGGGTGAACACTGAAGCTTTCTTT. Translating gives CAISEAYRVNTEAFF.